Following are 8 T cell receptor beta chains from one sample sequenced in a study of blood T cell repertoires in COVID-19. Libraries were prepared by immunoSEQ multiplex PCR; TCRdb keeps only in-frame clonotypes and omits some of them. The sample has about 230,000 clones, around four fifths seen once. The sample comprised peripheral blood. The receptors stem from a middle-aged man with active or convalescent COVID-19.

This chain uses TRBV6-5 with TRBJ1-3, with D maybe TRBD1 (5 bases). This CDR3 spans 15 amino acids. Trimming stripped 0 bases from V and 2 bases from J, with 8 bases between. Germline loops: CDR1 MNHEY, CDR2 SVGAGI. CDR3 DNA: TGTGCCAGCAGTTACTCGATACAGGCTGGAAACACCATATATTTT. It specifies CASSYSIQAGNTIYF.

The chain couples TRBV7-9 to TRBJ1-2; 10 nucleotides agree with TRBD1. The CDR3 extends over 17 amino acids. CDR1 and CDR2 from the germline V gene are SEHNR and FQNEAQ (reference sequence). After removal of 5 bases from V and 0 bases from J, the junction contained 9 bases not matched to a gene. This CDR3 reads CASSAGQGIIANYGYTF. In DNA, the CDR3 is TGTGCCAGCAGCGCGGGACAGGGGATAATAGCTAACTATGGCTACACCTTC.

This clone was seen more than once but under ten times. The chain couples TRBV18 to TRBJ2-1; D is ambiguous. V was clipped by 2 bases and J by 5 bases, with 10 bases between them. The CDR3 length is 14 residues. In germline, CDR1 is KGHSH, CDR2 LQKENI. The CDR3 region is CASSPSGQHNEQFF. The CDR3 nucleotides are TGTGCCAGCTCACCATCAGGCCAGCACAATGAGCAGTTCTTC.

The J gene is TRBJ2-5, the V gene TRBV7-8; 9 positions agree with TRBD2. CDR1 is SGHVS and CDR2 is FQNEAQ in the germline V gene. V gave up 7 bases and J gave up 0 bases; unmatched junction bases: 12. This CDR3 has 17 amino acids. The CDR3 is CASTPRGSGGYQETQYF. CDR3 DNA sequence: TGTGCCAGCACCCCGAGGGGTAGCGGGGGTTACCAAGAGACCCAGTACTTC.

This sequence joins TRBV7-9 and TRBJ1-1, with D possibly TRBD1 on 5 matching bases. The CDR3 has 10 amino acids. The germline V and J ends were trimmed by 10 bases and 7 bases, with 10 bases remaining between them. Germline CDR1 is SEHNR and CDR2 is FQNEAQ (reference sequence). The CDR3 loop reads CATAQGEAFF. In nucleotides, the CDR3 is TGTGCCACCGCTCAGGGTGAAGCTTTCTTT.

A remark on this clone: A read error may produce the germline difference seen at one junction end. The chain uses TRBV6-1 and TRBJ2-1; 10 nucleotides match TRBD2. CDR3 size: 18 residues. Germline CDR1 reads MNHNS; CDR2 reads SASEGT. In DNA, the CDR3 is TGTGCCAGCAGTGAAGCCGTTTCGGGAGCGGGAGGGCAAAATGAACAGTTCTTC. Amino acids: CASSEAVSGAGGQNEQFF.

This clone was seen a single time. The CDR3 sequence: CASSPPAGGLDNEQFF. CDR3 DNA sequence: TGTGCCAGCTCACCACCGGCGGGGGGTCTCGACAATGAGCAGTTCTTC. V is TRBV18 and J is TRBJ2-1; 8 bases line up with TRBD2. The germline gives CDR1 KGHSH, CDR2 LQKENI. The CDR3 spans 16 residues. V gave up 0 bases and J gave up 5 bases; unmatched junction bases: 6.

The chain joins TRBV5-1 to TRBJ1-1; D may be TRBD1 (6 bases). Germline CDR1 and CDR2: SGHRS and YFSETQ. The length of the CDR3 is 14 residues. V was cut by 2 bases and J by 2 bases, with 10 bases left in between. The CDR3 DNA is TGCGCCAGCAGCTTACAGGGCCAAAACACTGAAGCTTTCTTT. This encodes CASSLQGQNTEAFF.